The T cell receptor beta chain described here comes from a study of regulatory T cells in long-lasting Graves disease (dated by TCRdb to the early 2020s). In terms of the full investigation: Persistent Graves' disease was defined as antithyroid drug treatment for over 5 years with persistently positive TSH receptor autoantibodies. Patients with persistent Graves' disease were compared with patients with newly diagnosed Graves' disease using TCR sequencing and RNA sequencing of peripheral blood. A total of around 33 samples were covered by TCR sequencing, comprising 13 persistent and around 20 newly diagnosed Graves' disease patients. Antithyroid drugs had been taken for approximately 9.7 years on average by persistent Graves' disease patients in the clinical cohort. The study took place in China and was registered as a clinical trial.

As for this clonotype: Its recognized antigen is unknown. Base-call qualities are not available, and no considerably larger clone is one nucleotide away.

Reading the label with the study, this specimen's time point is: persistent/refractory GD, antithyroid drugs over 5 years with positive TRAb. For both TCR sequencing and RNA sequencing, RNA was extracted from PBMCs in TRIzol. The diagnosis of Graves' disease followed American Thyroid Association guidelines. Recruitment of patients was carried out at an endocrinology department in Xi'an, China. Each patient gave around 9.2 milliliters of peripheral blood, collected in an EDTA anticoagulant tube. Ficoll Paque Plus density gradient separation was used to isolate PBMCs, and no additional T cell sorting was done. An Agilent 2100 Bioanalyzer and agarose gel were used to check RNA quality, and a NanoDrop 2000 was used to measure RNA concentration. Libraries were made using multiplex PCR. The sequencing machine was an Illumina HiSeq 4000. To build TCR beta libraries, CDR3 regions were amplified by Arm-PCR using iRepertoire HTBI primers. Gel purification was performed on PCR products prior to sequencing. The original pipeline was this. Gene usage analysis of CDR3 amino acid clonotypes relied on the roughly 60 TRBV and 13 to 15 TRBJ segments identified across samples. Filtered high-quality paired reads were merged into contigs using COPE and FqMerger. BLAST was used to align contigs to IMGT TRBV, TRBD and TRBJ reference genes, with CDR3 defined following IMGT. Highly expanded clones were defined as clonotypes with a frequency above 0.1%. Shannon entropy was used to measure repertoire diversity, and the Gini coefficient was used to measure V-J evenness. A clonotype found in more than one individual was treated as public. In TCRdb, the public reads were trimmed at Q25 with fastp and aligned with MiXCR, with productive beta chains retained. Rows with a matching CDR3 protein are joined into one entry that keeps the most common DNA and genes. The V and J calls follow TCRdb's processing rather than the paper's. The sample has hundreds of thousands of distinct CDR3 sequences on record, roughly 23% of them singletons. The top ten clones comprise around 15% of the sample.

The full study reports these points: Patients with persistent disease shared more public clonotypes (about 2,500) than newly diagnosed patients did (more than 900). The authors acknowledged the small sample size as a limitation that may reduce accuracy. Sequencing and analysis were limited to the TCR beta chain. Because the primary lesion, thyroid tissue, could not be accessed, the study looked at peripheral blood alone. TRBV28, TRBJ1-2 and TRBJ2-5 were preferentially used in persistent disease, while TRBV20-1 and TRBJ2-1 were favored in newly diagnosed disease. Compared with newly diagnosed patients, patients with persistent Graves' disease had lower TCR Shannon entropy and fewer highly expanded clones, which suggests clonal expansion.

According to the germline V gene, CDR1 reads SGHTA and CDR2 reads FQGTGA. Inclusive of the bounding cysteine and phenylalanine, the CDR3 is 19 residues long. Left in the record is the CDR3 DNA by itself, 57 bases read in frame from the first base. After removal of 5 bases from V and 0 bases from J, the junction retains 12 bases not matched to a gene. The chain is encoded by TRBV7-3 joined to TRBJ2-6; 8 of the junction bases match TRBD1. The sequencing used peripheral blood mononuclear cells (PBMCs), collected when the disease was refractory, from a patient treated with antithyroid drugs. The receptor comes from a female donor with Graves disease. The nucleotide sequence is TGTGCCAGCAGCCCCCCCTCCGGGACAGGACCCTCTGGGGCCAACGTCCTGACTTTC. Translated, this gives CASSPPSGTGPSGANVLTF.